This TCR beta chain was identified in a study of control samples from healthy donors and cancer patients. Repertoires were generated with immunoSEQ multiplex PCR, while TCRdb's copy carries only in-frame clones and drops some. The sample shows roughly 76,000 clones, roughly 93% of them seen only once. With 5 bases removed from V and 6 bases from J, the gap between germline ends came to 19 bases. Per the germline V gene, CDR1 is MNHEY and CDR2 is SVGAGI. This CDR3 comprises 15 residues. The sample was PBMCs. The gene calls are TRBV6-5 and TRBJ1-1, with D possibly matching TRBD1 (6 bases). This receptor was taken from a woman between 40 and 50 years old with lung cancer. CDR3 residues: CASSNLRGKGAEAFF. Here the CDR3 DNA reads TGTGCCAGCAGTAACCTCAGGGGCAAAGGCGCTGAAGCTTTCTTT.